The 16 T cell receptor beta chains below all came from one sample that was sequenced in a study of T-cell memory formation after mild COVID-19. TCRdb re-called the 5' RACE reads with MiXCR, one entry per CDR3 protein. The sample holds around 450,000 distinct CDR3 sequences; 20% to 30% are singletons and the top ten take around 9.5%. Sequenced sample: PBMCs or a T cell subset sorted from them (not recorded which). Receptor source: an adult woman who had mild COVID-19 (a few samples of this study predate the infection). Cell type and time point are not known.

The chain has TRBV24-1 and TRBJ2-7, with D unresolved. The CDR3 runs to 13 residues. The germline gives CDR1 KGHDR, CDR2 SFDVKD. V was trimmed by 3 bases and J by 4 bases, leaving 9 bases between them. DNA of the CDR3: TGTGCCACCAGTGATACCGGATTATACGAGCAGTACTTC. Translated: CATSDTGLYEQYF.

This chain joins TRBV5-4 and TRBJ2-7, with 7 bases that match TRBD1. V dropped 4 bases and J dropped 2; count of bases not matched to a gene: 6. This CDR3 has 14 amino acids. CDR1 and CDR2 from the germline V gene are SGHNT and YYREEE (reference sequence). CDR3 amino acids: CASSNRQGTYEQYF. In nucleotides, the CDR3 is TGTGCCAGCAGCAACCGACAGGGTACCTACGAGCAGTACTTC.

The chain uses TRBV2 and TRBJ2-7, with 10 bases identical to TRBD1. Germline CDR1 is SNHLY and CDR2 is FYNNEI. The CDR3 totals 15 residues. Losses at the gene ends were 7 bases for V and 4 bases for J; bases not matched to a gene: 10. The CDR3 nucleotides are TGTGCCAGCAACAGATTCAGACAGGGGGCTTACGAGCAGTACTTC. Encoded protein: CASNRFRQGAYEQYF.

The V call is TRBV11-2, the J call TRBJ2-7; 7 nucleotides align to TRBD1. The CDR3 runs 14 residues. Germline-derived CDR1 and CDR2 are SGHAT and FQNNGV. J lost 5 bases, V lost 5 bases, and 9 bases had no gene match. CDR3 loop: CASSQARGIDEQYF. In DNA form, the CDR3 reads TGTGCCAGCAGCCAGGCCAGGGGGATCGACGAGCAGTACTTC.

This clonotype was counted a few times. The chain recombines TRBV5-6 with TRBJ2-7; D gene unclear. The germline V gene has CDR1 SGHDT and CDR2 YYEEEE. V lost 4 bases, J lost 7 bases, and 12 bases lay in between. CDR3 size: 12 residues. The CDR3 is CASSILRVEQYF. DNA of the CDR3: TGTGCCAGCAGCATATTACGTGTGGAGCAGTACTTC.

The genes are TRBV24-1 and TRBJ2-7; D is undetermined. Germline V gene sequence: CDR1 KGHDR, CDR2 SFDVKD. V was pared by 4 bases and J by 4 bases, with 7 bases between. CDR3 size: 12 residues. CDR3 nucleotides: TGTGCCACCAGTGAATATGGATACGAGCAGTACTTC. Encoded protein: CATSEYGYEQYF.

This clonotype was picked up a small number of times. The rearrangement joins TRBV5-1 to TRBJ2-5; 9 positions agree with TRBD2. Germline values: CDR1 SGHRS, CDR2 YFSETQ. This CDR3 region has 15 residues. Unmatched junction bases numbered 10, after V lost 5 bases and J lost 5 bases. CDR3: CASRDGLARDETQYF. CDR3 bases: TGCGCCAGCAGAGACGGACTAGCGCGTGATGAGACCCAGTACTTC.

The V and J genes are TRBV27 and TRBJ2-7, with TRBD1 matching 8 bases. The CDR3 loop spans 18 amino acids. Trimming at V came to 2 bases and at J to 1 base, leaving 13 bases not matched to a gene. Looked up from germline, CDR1 is MNHEY and CDR2 is SMNVEV (reference sequence). CDR3 region: CASSLTLGRQGFSYEQYF. The CDR3 coding sequence is TGTGCCAGCAGTTTAACTTTAGGACGACAGGGGTTTTCCTACGAGCAGTACTTC.

This clonotype was observed a few times. The CDR3 DNA reads TGCGCCAGCAGCCCCTCGTCAGGGACAAATGAGCAGTTCTTC. This sequence encodes CASSPSSGTNEQFF. The chain employs TRBV4-1 and TRBJ2-1; perhaps TRBD1 as D (6 bases). This CDR3 has 14 amino acids. V lost 4 bases, J lost 7 bases, and 14 bases lay in between. Germline CDR1 and CDR2: MGHRA and YSYEKL.

The chain has TRBV24-1 and TRBJ1-2; possible D gene TRBD1, 6 bases. The V gene lost 2 bases and the J gene lost 3 bases, with 15 bases spanning the gap. In germline, CDR1 is KGHDR, CDR2 SFDVKD. This CDR3 region has 16 residues. CDR3 DNA: TGTGCCACCAGTGATTCTAAACAGGGTCGGGACTATGGCTACACCTTC. Translated, it gives CATSDSKQGRDYGYTF.

This chain links TRBV14 with TRBJ2-2; D is uncertain. Germline CDR1 reads SGHDN; CDR2 reads FVKESK. The V gene lost 3 bases and the J gene lost 7 bases, with 12 bases spanning the gap. This CDR3 spans 14 amino acids. The CDR3 DNA reads TGTGCCAGCAGCCACGGACGGGCGTACGGGGAGCTGTTTTTT. Protein: CASSHGRAYGELFF. The full variable domain, with the rest looked up from reference TRBV14 and TRBJ2-2, is EAGVTQFPSHSVIEKGQTVTLRCDPISGHDNLYWYRRVMGKEIKFLLHFVKESKQDESGMPNNRFLAERTGGTYSTLKVQPAELEDSGVYFCASSHGRAYGELFFGEGSRLTVL.

The rearrangement uses TRBV20-1 and TRBJ1-3; D is uncertain. Per germline, CDR1 DFQATT and CDR2 SNEGSKA (reference sequence). The CDR3 has 16 amino acids. Trimming removed 3 bases from V and 2 bases from J, with 17 bases in between. CDR3 loop: CSASGPWGSTGNTIYF. The CDR3 DNA reads TGCAGTGCTAGCGGACCCTGGGGATCAACTGGAAACACCATATATTTT.

The chain recombines TRBV12-3 or TRBV12-4 with TRBJ2-7; TRBD1 is a possible D gene (6 bases). This CDR3 has 16 residues. V lost 5 bases and J lost 0, with 17 bases in between. In DNA form, the CDR3 reads TGTGCCAGCAGTCCCTGGCTGACAGGCAGCTCCTACGAGCAGTACTTC. Its translation is CASSPWLTGSSYEQYF.

This clonotype has at least ten counts. The gene calls are TRBV4-2 and TRBJ2-3; 9 nucleotides match TRBD2. Germline V gives CDR1 LGHNA, CDR2 YNFKEQ. CDR3 length equals 14 residues. Germline trimming cut 1 base from V and 4 bases from J; bases unmatched to any gene: 0. The CDR3: CASSQGTSADTQYF. CDR3 coding DNA: TGTGCCAGCAGCCAAGGGACTAGCGCAGATACGCAGTATTTT.

The chain is built from TRBV7-9 and TRBJ2-1; 11 positions agree with TRBD2. J lost 7 bases, V lost 2 bases, and 7 bases had no gene match. CDR1 and CDR2 (germline): SEHNR, FQNEAQ (reference sequence). The CDR3 extends over 16 amino acids. The CDR3 DNA reads TGTGCCAGCAGCTTAACGACTAGCGGGATTCGGAATGAGCAGTTCTTC. Its translation: CASSLTTSGIRNEQFF.

CDR3 coding DNA: TGTGCCAGTCGTGTCTACGGCCTCTACACCTTC. This gives the protein CASRVYGLYTF. The chain joins TRBV19 to TRBJ1-2; D gene ambiguous. The CDR3 runs to 11 residues. Germline V gene data show CDR1 as LNHDA and CDR2 as SQIVND (reference sequence). V shed 8 bases and J shed 10 bases, with 14 bases lying between them.